Each of the 17 T cell receptor beta chains below was sequenced from the same sample in a study of early T cells in non-severe SARS-CoV-2 infection. TCRdb processed the 5' RACE reads anew with MiXCR; each CDR3 protein has one entry. Of tens of thousands of distinct CDR3 sequences listed, roughly 10% are singletons. The sequenced sample consisted of whole blood. These receptors all stem from an adult who was a healthcare worker with PCR-confirmed SARS-CoV-2 infection or an uninfected control (not recorded which).

This clonotype was seen ten or more times. The genes are TRBV6-2 or TRBV6-3 and TRBJ2-3; the D gene could be TRBD1 or TRBD2 (6 bases each). The CDR3 has 15 amino acids. V dropped 5 bases and J dropped 2 bases, with 14 bases sitting between them. The germline CDR1 and CDR2 sequences are MNHEY and SVGEGT. CDR3 in amino acids: CASSPGASLTDTQYF. The CDR3 DNA sequence: TGTGCCAGCAGTCCGGGGGCAAGTCTCACAGATACGCAGTATTTT.

This clonotype has only a few counts. The chain uses TRBV28 and TRBJ2-2; D gene unclear. With 6 bases removed from V and 6 bases from J, the gap between germline ends came to 11 bases. CDR1 MDHEN and CDR2 SYDVKM come from the germline V gene. CDR3 length: 13 residues. CDR3 residues: CASSPPEAGELFF. The DNA of the CDR3 is TGTGCCAGCAGCCCGCCAGAGGCCGGGGAGCTGTTTTTT. Full variable domain (rest looked up from reference TRBV28 and TRBJ2-2): DVKVTQSSRYLVKRTGEKVFLECVQDMDHENMFWYRQDPGLGLRLIYFSYDVKMKEKGDIPEGYSVSREKKERFSLILESASTNQTSMYLCASSPPEAGELFFGEGSRLTVL.

Points on this clonotype: The junction departs from germline at one end; a sequencing error may be responsible. The chain couples TRBV12-3 or TRBV12-4 to TRBJ1-1; the D is unclear. The CDR3 loop spans 14 amino acids. The DNA for the CDR3 is TGTGCCAGCAGTTCAAGGAGGATGAACACTGAAGTTTTCTTT. Translating gives CASSSRRMNTEVFF.

This clonotype has a count of ten or more. J is TRBJ1-5 and V is TRBV29-1; TRBD1 aligns across 9 bases. The CDR3 has 13 amino acids. V lost 6 bases, J lost 4 bases, and 4 bases stayed unmatched. Germline lookup yields CDR1 SQVTM and CDR2 ANQGSEA. The CDR3 nucleotides read TGCAGCGTCCTGGACAGGGGAAATCAGCCCCAGCATTTT. This codes for CSVLDRGNQPQHF.

In its sample, this clonotype was seen many times. This chain joins TRBV18 and TRBJ1-2; 7 positions match TRBD1. Germline V lookup: CDR1 KGHSH, CDR2 LQKENI. V was pared by 5 bases and J by 4 bases, with 10 bases of the junction left unmatched. CDR3 size: 15 residues. In DNA, the CDR3 is TGTGCCAGCTCAAGGGACAGCTCTACGCCCTATGGCTACACCTTC. Translation gives CASSRDSSTPYGYTF.

This clonotype came up many times. This chain uses TRBV6-2 or TRBV6-3 with TRBJ2-1, with D unresolved. Germline V CDR1 and CDR2: MNHEY, SVGEGT. The CDR3 has 12 amino acids. Trimming took off 4 bases at V and 5 bases at J, with 6 bases between the two ends. CDR3 sequence (DNA): TGTGCCAGCAGTTTTGGGGACAATGAGCAGTTCTTC. Its protein is CASSFGDNEQFF.

This clonotype was counted between two and nine times. The chain carries TRBV5-6 and TRBJ2-3; D is unclear. Looked up from germline, CDR1 is SGHDT and CDR2 is YYEEEE. The CDR3 contains 14 residues. V was cut by 0 bases and J by 2 bases, with 7 bases left in between. The CDR3, as DNA: TGTGCCAGCAGCTTGGGAGGAAACACAGATACGCAGTATTTT. Protein product: CASSLGGNTDTQYF.

This clonotype was recorded many times. The chain combines TRBV2 with TRBJ1-5; D is unclear. Trimming took 6 bases from V and 3 from J, leaving 9 bases between them. Germline V lookup: CDR1 SNHLY, CDR2 FYNNEI. The CDR3 contains 13 residues. CDR3 region: CASRRDNNQPQHF. As DNA, the CDR3 is TGTGCCAGCAGAAGAGACAACAATCAGCCCCAGCATTTT. The whole variable domain, filled in from reference TRBV2 and TRBJ1-5, reads EPEVTQTPSHQVTQMGQEVILRCVPISNHLYFYWYRQILGQKVEFLVSFYNNEISEKSEIFDDQFSVERPDGSNFTLKIRSTKLEDSAMYFCASRRDNNQPQHFGDGTRLSIL.

This clonotype was seen at least ten times. The chain couples TRBV27 to TRBJ2-5; TRBD2 aligns across 13 bases. V trimming: 6 bases; J trimming: 5 bases; junction bases outside the gene matches: 9. The CDR3 loop spans 16 amino acids. CDR1 MNHEY and CDR2 SMNVEV come from the germline V gene (reference sequence). The CDR3 is CASRKLAGGPRETQYF. In DNA, the CDR3 is TGTGCCAGCAGAAAACTAGCGGGAGGGCCTCGGGAGACCCAGTACTTC.

At least ten counts were recorded for this clonotype. The CDR3 protein is CASRGGTFSYNEQFF. The CDR3 DNA sequence: TGTGCCAGCAGAGGGGGGACGTTCTCCTACAATGAGCAGTTCTTC. The rearrangement links TRBV12-3 or TRBV12-4 to TRBJ2-1, with D perhaps assigned TRBD1 or TRBD2 (6 bases each). This CDR3 is 15 amino acids long. V was trimmed by 6 bases and J by 0 bases, leaving 12 bases between them.

The chain uses TRBV4-1 and TRBJ2-7; tentatively, D is TRBD2 (5 bases). From germline, CDR1 is MGHRA and CDR2 YSYEKL. CDR3 length: 15 amino acids. V shed 2 bases and J shed 7 bases, with 18 bases lying between them. CDR3 region: CASSQRLASLGEQYF. In nucleotides, the CDR3 is TGCGCCAGCAGCCAAAGGTTAGCTAGCTTGGGAGAGCAGTACTTC.

This clonotype was observed a handful of times. The chain recombines TRBV10-3 with TRBJ2-1; D is uncertain. CDR1 and CDR2 (germline): ENHRY, SYGVKD. V shed 7 bases and J shed 1 base, with 8 bases lying between them. The CDR3 length is 13 residues. The chain's CDR3 is CAITPSSYNEQFF. The DNA of the CDR3 is TGTGCCATCACCCCATCTTCCTACAATGAGCAGTTCTTC.

This clonotype was picked up many times. The chain employs TRBV7-3 and TRBJ2-1; TRBD1 matches at 12 bases. CDR3 length: 15 residues. Trimming took 3 bases from V and 7 from J; bases not matched to a gene: 4. The germline CDR1 and CDR2 sequences are SGHTA and FQGTGA. CDR3 amino acids: CASSFGTGGLNEQFF. The CDR3, as DNA: TGTGCCAGCAGCTTCGGGACAGGGGGCTTAAATGAGCAGTTCTTC.

J is TRBJ2-7 and V is TRBV6-5; D is perhaps TRBD1 or TRBD2 (5 bases each). The CDR3 sequence is 14 residues long. V dropped 7 bases and J dropped 6 bases, with 19 bases sitting between them. In germline, CDR1 is MNHEY, CDR2 SVGAGI. CDR3 residues: CASKAVLWGGEQYF. DNA of the CDR3: TGTGCCAGCAAAGCGGTTCTTTGGGGCGGCGAGCAGTACTTC.

At least ten counts were recorded for this clonotype. This chain connects TRBV9 to TRBJ1-4, with D possibly TRBD1 on 5 matching bases. The germline V and J ends were trimmed by 4 bases and 8 bases, with 18 bases remaining between them. Germline-derived CDR1 and CDR2 are SGDLS and YYNGEE. CDR3 length: 15 amino acids. The CDR3, as DNA: TGTGCCAGCAGCCCCGACGCAGGGTCTGGGGAAAAACTGTTTTTT. Protein sequence: CASSPDAGSGEKLFF.

This clonotype was seen ten or more times. The chain is built from TRBV7-3 and TRBJ2-5; TRBD1 might be the D (6 bases). The CDR3 runs 13 residues. V was shortened by 5 bases and J by 3 bases, with 10 bases between the two germline ends. Looked up from germline, CDR1 is SGHTA and CDR2 is FQGTGA. CDR3 region: CASSIYREETQYF. CDR3 in DNA: TGTGCCAGCAGCATCTACAGGGAAGAGACCCAGTACTTC.

This clonotype has ten or more counts. The rearrangement links TRBV7-2 to TRBJ2-1; TRBD2 matches 12 bases. This CDR3 is built from 17 residues. J lost 9 bases, V lost 5 bases, and 14 bases had no gene match. The germline CDR1 and CDR2 sequences are SGHTA and FQGNSA. CDR3 in DNA: TGTGCCAGCAGCCCACCTAGCGGGAGGGCCCCATCGGGTGAGCAGTTCTTC. Translation gives CASSPPSGRAPSGEQFF.